Below, 20 T cell receptor beta chains from the same sample are listed, as sequenced in a study of blood T cells in healthy people across ages. The second PCR ran about 6 to 12 cycles with a sample-barcoded 5' primer and J-beta primers. Each CDR3 protein is one row after TCRdb ran MiXCR on the 5' RACE reads. The sample contains 550,000 to 750,000 distinct CDR3 sequences, around 21% of which appear only once. Input material: blood. The receptors here all came from a man in his 70s in good health.

In this sample, this clonotype turned up a few times. This chain joins TRBV5-1 and TRBJ1-6; 8 positions agree with TRBD1. Germline-derived CDR1 and CDR2 are SGHRS and YFSETQ. V lost 5 bases to trimming and J lost 5 bases; unmatched junction nucleotides: 3. This CDR3 is 14 amino acids long. CDR3 bases: TGCGCCAGCAGGACGACAGGGGATAATTCACCCCTCCACTTT. Amino acid sequence: CASRTTGDNSPLHF.

This clonotype was counted only a few times. This rearrangement joins TRBV7-9 to TRBJ1-2; D is uncertain. Trimming left V 1 base short and J 8 bases short, with 17 bases between. CDR3 length: 15 amino acids. CDR1 and CDR2 from the germline V gene are SEHNR and FQNEAQ (reference sequence). CDR3 DNA sequence: TGTGCCAGCAGCTTAGAGGGCGTCCCGGCGTCAGGCTACACCTTC. This sequence encodes CASSLEGVPASGYTF.

This clonotype appeared a few times. The chain combines TRBV12-3 or TRBV12-4 with TRBJ1-6, with no clear D. CDR3 length: 12 amino acids. With 6 bases removed from V and 7 bases from J, the gap between germline ends came to 7 bases. The CDR3 DNA follows: TGTGCCAGCAGGGGGTTGAATTCACCCCTCCACTTT. Encoded protein: CASRGLNSPLHF.

V and J are TRBV5-6 and TRBJ1-2; 12 nucleotides line up with TRBD1. There are 15 residues in the CDR3. Germline V gives CDR1 SGHDT, CDR2 YYEEEE. The V gene end was trimmed by 2 bases and the J gene end by 7 bases; junction bases not matched to a gene: 6. CDR3 DNA sequence: TGTGCCAGCAGCTTTTACGGGACAGGGGGCTTTGGCTACACCTTC. This codes for CASSFYGTGGFGYTF.

This chain uses TRBV27 with TRBJ2-1; the D gene could be TRBD1 or TRBD2 (6 bases each). V was shortened by 5 bases and J by 0 bases, with 17 bases between the two germline ends. The CDR3 runs to 17 residues. Germline V lookup: CDR1 MNHEY, CDR2 SMNVEV (reference sequence). The CDR3 DNA sequence: TGTGCCAGCAGTCCACCCCGGGGGCGGCGCTCCTACAATGAGCAGTTCTTC. Protein product: CASSPPRGRRSYNEQFF.

This clonotype was recorded a few times. This chain links TRBV4-1 with TRBJ1-2, with TRBD1 as a possible D gene (6 bases). CDR3 length: 16 residues. CDR1 is MGHRA, CDR2 YSYEKL, per germline. V shed 2 bases and J shed 0 bases, with 13 bases lying between them. The CDR3 reads CASSQTTGEANYGYTF. The CDR3 nucleotides are TGCGCCAGCAGCCAAACGACAGGAGAAGCTAACTATGGCTACACCTTC.

This chain connects TRBV3-1 to TRBJ2-5, with D perhaps TRBD2 (6 bases). Near its end, the DNA agrees better with TRBJ2-1, so the J call may be wrong. Germline loops: CDR1 LGHDT, CDR2 YNNKEL (reference sequence). The CDR3 has 16 amino acids. Here the CDR3 reads CASSQGLVSSYNEQFF. The CDR3 DNA sequence: TGTGCCAGCAGCCAGGGACTGGTGAGCTCCTACAATGAGCAGTTCTTC.

The sample holds many counts of this clonotype. The chain carries TRBV6-5 and TRBJ2-7; TRBD1 matches 8 bases. The V gene's germline CDR1 is MNHEY and CDR2 SVGAGI. V shed 0 bases, J shed 2 bases, and the junction held 3 bases outside the gene matches. The CDR3 has 15 amino acids. This CDR3 is CASSYSGTGTYEQYF. As DNA, the CDR3 is TGTGCCAGCAGTTACTCCGGGACAGGTACCTACGAGCAGTACTTC.

J is TRBJ2-7 and V is TRBV20-1, with D perhaps TRBD1 (6 bases). The CDR3 is made up of 14 amino acids. The V gene lost 1 base and the J gene lost 2 bases, with 12 bases spanning the gap. Germline assignment: CDR1 DFQATT and CDR2 SNEGSKA (reference sequence). The DNA for the CDR3 is TGCAGTGCTAGAGGCTATGGACAGACCTACGAGCAGTACTTC. This translates into CSARGYGQTYEQYF.

The chain recombines TRBV18 with TRBJ2-5, with D possibly being TRBD1 or TRBD2 (5 bases each). CDR1 is KGHSH, CDR2 LQKENI, per germline. The CDR3 runs 16 residues. The ends were cut back, 2 bases at V and 4 bases at J, with 17 bases in the middle. The CDR3 DNA reads as TGTGCCAGCTCACCAGAGGGACGGAGGAGGTCAGAGACCCAGTACTTC. Encoded protein: CASSPEGRRRSETQYF.

The chain carries TRBV2 and TRBJ2-7; 10 positions match TRBD2. Germline V gives CDR1 SNHLY, CDR2 FYNNEI. Trimming cost V 6 bases and J 4 bases; bases outside gene matches: 6. The CDR3 is made up of 14 amino acids. In DNA form, the CDR3 reads TGTGCCAGCAGCATTGCTAGCGGGAGTTACGAGCAGTACTTC. Protein: CASSIASGSYEQYF.

This rearrangement joins TRBV2 to TRBJ2-1; D is possibly TRBD2 (7 bases). Germline CDR1 SNHLY, CDR2 FYNNEI. V dropped 6 bases and J dropped 9 bases, with 15 bases sitting between them. The CDR3 has 13 residues. CDR3: CASRERGGVEQFF. Written as DNA, the CDR3 is TGTGCCAGCAGGGAAAGGGGGGGGGTTGAGCAGTTCTTC.

This chain links TRBV5-1 with TRBJ2-5, with unresolved D. The ends were cut back, 5 bases at V and 0 bases at J, with 14 bases in the middle. This CDR3 comprises 15 residues. The germline V gene encodes CDR1 SGHRS and CDR2 YFSETQ. CDR3: CASRAESQYQETQYF. The CDR3 DNA follows: TGCGCCAGCAGAGCAGAGAGTCAGTACCAAGAGACCCAGTACTTC.

The gene calls are TRBV5-1 and TRBJ1-4, with D maybe TRBD1 (6 bases). The CDR3 runs 14 residues. Germline V gene data show CDR1 as SGHRS and CDR2 as YFSETQ. V was pared by 0 bases and J by 6 bases, with 9 bases between. The CDR3 reads CASSLDRAYEKLFF. In nucleotides, the CDR3 is TGCGCCAGCAGCTTGGACAGGGCCTATGAAAAACTGTTTTTT.

The chain employs TRBV15 and TRBJ2-1, with D perhaps matching TRBD1 (7 bases). Trimming shortened V by 0 bases and J by 6 bases, and 9 bases separated the two germline ends. The CDR3 totals 14 residues. The germline V gene has CDR1 LNHNV and CDR2 YYDKDF (reference sequence). CDR3 protein: CATSRDQGGNEQFF. As DNA, the CDR3 is TGTGCCACCAGCAGAGACCAGGGGGGCAATGAGCAGTTCTTC.

This clonotype has just a few counts. This chain links TRBV6-5 with TRBJ2-5; D might be TRBD2 (8 bases). Germline CDR1 reads MNHEY; CDR2 reads SVGAGI. V lost 2 bases to trimming and J lost 7 bases, with 14 bases between them. The CDR3 is 14 residues long. CDR3 nucleotides: TGTGCCAGCAGTTACGAGGGGGCGGGAGGGACCCAGTACTTC. Its protein is CASSYEGAGGTQYF.

The rearrangement uses TRBV15 and TRBJ2-2, with 9 bases that match TRBD2. This CDR3 comprises 13 residues. V gave up 4 bases and J gave up 7 bases; unmatched junction bases: 1. The germline V gene has CDR1 LNHNV and CDR2 YYDKDF (reference sequence). The CDR3 DNA reads as TGTGCCACCAGCACTAGCGGGATCGGGGAGCTGTTTTTT. It yields the protein CATSTSGIGELFF.

V gene TRBV25-1 combines with J gene TRBJ2-5; TRBD1 matches 7 bases. The CDR3 sequence is 14 residues long. Per germline, CDR1 MGHDK and CDR2 SYGVNS. The trim removed 3 bases at V and 5 bases at J, leaving 6 bases unmatched. The CDR3 DNA is TGTGCCAGCAGTGATCCCGGACAGGTTGAGACCCAGTACTTC. Its translation is CASSDPGQVETQYF.

The V call is TRBV6-5, the J call TRBJ2-1; D unclear. Trimming removed 7 bases from V and 0 bases from J, with 13 bases in between. Germline V gene lookup returns CDR1 MNHEY and CDR2 SVGAGI. This CDR3 is 15 amino acids long. CDR3 sequence reads: CASTPAVSSYNEQFF. The DNA for the CDR3 is TGTGCCAGCACCCCAGCTGTCAGCTCCTACAATGAGCAGTTCTTC.

This chain uses TRBV2 with TRBJ2-1; no definite D call. The CDR3 covers 12 residues. Trimming removed 7 bases at V and 5 bases at J, with 9 bases between. Germline lookup yields CDR1 SNHLY and CDR2 FYNNEI. CDR3 amino acids: CASNDPDNEQFF. CDR3 coding DNA: TGTGCCAGCAACGACCCGGACAATGAGCAGTTCTTC.